Presented here are 21 T cell receptor beta chains from one specimen sequenced in a study of early T cells in non-severe SARS-CoV-2 infection. TCRdb independently ran MiXCR on the 5' RACE reads; one entry per CDR3 protein. The table lists 85,000 to 100,000 distinct CDR3 sequences, approximately 17% of them singletons. Source material: whole blood. These receptors came from an adult who was a healthcare worker with PCR-confirmed SARS-CoV-2 infection or an uninfected control (not recorded which).

This clonotype was picked up many times. V is TRBV27 and J is TRBJ2-6, with D unresolved. The CDR3 runs to 14 residues. CDR1 and CDR2 (germline): MNHEY, SMNVEV (reference sequence). V was shortened by 3 bases and J by 4 bases, with 7 bases between the two germline ends. The CDR3 DNA sequence: TGTGCCAGCAGTTTTGGAGCCGGGGCCAACGTCCTGACTTTC. Its translation: CASSFGAGANVLTF.

This clonotype was seen only a few times. The chain carries TRBV20-1 and TRBJ1-4; the D is unclear. Trimming left V 5 bases short and J 6 bases short, with 13 bases between. CDR1 and CDR2 (germline): DFQATT, SNEGSKA (reference sequence). The CDR3 is 13 residues long. The CDR3 DNA sequence: TGCAGTGCTCGTGGCCGGAGGGATGAAAAACTGTTTTTT. As protein: CSARGRRDEKLFF.

V gene TRBV11-2 combines with J gene TRBJ1-2; maybe TRBD1 (5 bases). CDR3 size: 16 residues. The germline gives CDR1 SGHAT, CDR2 FQNNGV. The V and J ends lost 0 bases and 2 bases respectively, with 13 bases between them. CDR3 nucleotides: TGTGCCAGCAGCTTAGATGGGCAGGGATGGAACTATGGCTACACCTTC. Translating it yields CASSLDGQGWNYGYTF. Full variable domain (rest looked up from reference TRBV11-2 and TRBJ1-2): EAGVAQSPRYKIIEKRQSVAFWCNPISGHATLYWYQQILGQGPKLLIQFQNNGVVDDSQLPKDRFSAERLKGVDSTLKIQPAKLEDSAVYLCASSLDGQGWNYGYTFGSGTRLTVV.

V usage is TRBV18 and J usage is TRBJ2-7; 8 bases are a match to TRBD1. The CDR3 loop spans 13 amino acids. V was pared by 6 bases and J by 6 bases, with 7 bases of the junction left unmatched. Germline CDR1 reads KGHSH; CDR2 reads LQKENI. The CDR3 DNA follows: TGTGCCAGCTCTCCGGACAGGGCTCGCGAGCAGTACTTC. This gives the protein CASSPDRAREQYF.

This chain uses TRBV2 with TRBJ2-5; no clear D gene. V lost 2 bases and J 7 bases, leaving 17 bases between the germline ends. CDR3 length: 15 amino acids. Germline values: CDR1 SNHLY, CDR2 FYNNEI. In DNA, the CDR3 is TGTGCCAGCAGTGAATACCCCCCCGCGGTAGGGACCCAGTACTTC. Translating gives CASSEYPPAVGTQYF.

V and J are TRBV29-1 and TRBJ2-7; D gene unclear. Trimming removed 7 bases at V and 2 bases at J, with 12 bases between. This CDR3 spans 12 amino acids. Germline V gene lookup returns CDR1 SQVTM and CDR2 ANQGSEA. CDR3 bases: TGCAGCGCCGCGGACGGCCCCTACGAGCAGTACTTC. Amino acids: CSAADGPYEQYF.

This chain connects TRBV10-3 to TRBJ1-2; D remains unclear. Trimming removed 6 bases from V and 4 bases from J, with 18 bases in between. The CDR3 has 15 amino acids. The germline V gene encodes CDR1 ENHRY and CDR2 SYGVKD. CDR3 sequence reads: CAIRGDTAQPYGYTF. The CDR3 bases are TGTGCCATCAGGGGAGACACCGCACAACCCTATGGCTACACCTTC.

The chain combines TRBV29-1 with TRBJ2-1; 9 bases line up with TRBD2. Trimming cost V 8 bases and J 2 bases; bases outside gene matches: 7. Germline CDR1 and CDR2: SQVTM and ANQGSEA. This CDR3 contains 14 residues. CDR3 sequence (DNA): TGCAGCATCACTGCTAGCGGGGCCTACAATGAGCAGTTCTTC. Translating it yields CSITASGAYNEQFF.

The genes are TRBV10-2 and TRBJ1-6; 7 bases map to TRBD1. The CDR3 is made up of 14 amino acids. J was trimmed by 7 bases and V by 4 bases; bases with no gene match: 4. The germline V gene has CDR1 WSHSY and CDR2 SAAADI. This chain's CDR3 is CASSVQGRNSPLHF. CDR3 DNA sequence: TGCGCCAGCAGTGTACAGGGGAGGAATTCACCCCTCCACTTT.

This clonotype was detected a few times. This sequence joins TRBV11-2 and TRBJ2-3; tentatively, D is TRBD1 (5 bases). The CDR3 totals 14 residues. The V and J ends lost 3 bases and 2 bases respectively, with 9 bases between them. Looked up from germline, CDR1 is SGHAT and CDR2 is FQNNGV. The CDR3 coding sequence is TGTGCCAGCAGCTTTAACAGGTACACAGATACGCAGTATTTT. It translates to CASSFNRYTDTQYF.

This clonotype is categorized as medium-sized (0.01 to 0.1%). The chain combines TRBV11-2 with TRBJ2-3, with 8 bases matching TRBD1. CDR3 length equals 13 residues. Germline assignment: CDR1 SGHAT and CDR2 FQNNGV. Trimming took 6 bases from V and 3 from J; bases not matched to a gene: 2. CDR3 amino acids: CASRRQGTDTQYF. Here the CDR3 DNA reads TGTGCCAGCAGACGACAGGGGACAGATACGCAGTATTTT.

The chain links TRBV7-7 to TRBJ2-3; TRBD2 aligns across 10 bases. The germline V gene encodes CDR1 SSHAT and CDR2 FNYEAQ (reference sequence). With 5 bases clipped from V and 6 bases from J, the junction kept 11 bases outside the gene matches. The CDR3 is 16 residues long. CDR3 region: CASSPSIAGGLDTQYF. For the CDR3, the DNA is TGTGCCAGCAGCCCTTCTATAGCGGGAGGTCTGGATACGCAGTATTTT.

This clonotype occurred once. This chain joins TRBV3-1 and TRBJ1-6; D not resolved. Germline V CDR1 and CDR2: LGHDT, YNNKEL (reference sequence). The V and J ends lost 0 bases and 10 bases respectively, with 10 bases between them. This CDR3 contains 14 residues. CDR3 nucleotide sequence: TGTGCCAGCAGCCAAGATTCGAGAGGGTCACCCCTCCACTTT. It encodes CASSQDSRGSPLHF.

This clonotype occurred many times. V is TRBV29-1 and J is TRBJ2-7; 10 bases align to TRBD2. The V segment lost 6 bases and the J segment 6 bases; nucleotides outside the gene matches: 11. Germline loops: CDR1 SQVTM, CDR2 ANQGSEA. This CDR3 contains 14 residues. CDR3 sequence reads: CSVGITSGAIEQYF. The CDR3 DNA sequence: TGCAGCGTCGGGATTACTAGCGGGGCCATCGAGCAGTACTTC.

The sample holds a few counts of this clonotype. The chain recombines TRBV18 with TRBJ1-5, with 8 bases lining up with TRBD1. Trimming cost V 5 bases and J 3 bases; bases outside gene matches: 6. This CDR3 is 15 amino acids long. Per germline, CDR1 KGHSH and CDR2 LQKENI. For the CDR3, the DNA is TGTGCCAGCTCATCTGACAGGGGTGACAATCAGCCCCAGCATTTT. Amino acid sequence: CASSSDRGDNQPQHF.

This clonotype was seen many times. V usage is TRBV4-2 and J usage is TRBJ2-2; 8 nucleotides align to TRBD1. This CDR3 spans 16 amino acids. Germline CDR1 LGHNA, CDR2 YNFKEQ. J was trimmed by 7 bases and V by 4 bases; bases with no gene match: 11. The CDR3 coding sequence is TGTGCCAGCAGCCGAACCGGGACAGGCGAAAGCGGGGAGCTGTTTTTT. Amino acid sequence: CASSRTGTGESGELFF.

This clonotype was observed a handful of times. This chain links TRBV7-9 with TRBJ2-1; the match to TRBD2 covers 13 bases. The CDR3 is 16 amino acids. The V gene's germline CDR1 is SEHNR and CDR2 FQNEAQ (reference sequence). The V and J ends lost 3 bases and 4 bases, in that order; junction bases with no gene match: 3. CDR3 sequence reads: CASSFRLAGGYNEQFF. CDR3 sequence (DNA): TGTGCCAGCAGCTTCAGACTAGCGGGAGGTTACAATGAGCAGTTCTTC.

This clonotype was observed at least ten times. The chain recombines TRBV29-1 with TRBJ1-1, with TRBD1 as a possible D gene (5 bases). V was cut by 6 bases and J by 0 bases, with 17 bases left in between. The CDR3 is made up of 15 amino acids. In germline, CDR1 is SQVTM, CDR2 ANQGSEA. Here the CDR3 DNA reads TGCAGCGTCGGACCGGGGTGGGGCATGAACACTGAAGCTTTCTTT. Translation gives CSVGPGWGMNTEAFF. The full variable domain, with the rest looked up from reference TRBV29-1 and TRBJ1-1, is SAVISQKPSRDICQRGTSLTIQCQVDSQVTMMFWYRQQPGQSLTLIATANQGSEATYESGFVIDKFPISRPNLTFSTLTVSNMSPEDSSIYLCSVGPGWGMNTEAFFGQGTRLTVV.

This clonotype was seen more than once but under ten times. The rearrangement uses TRBV5-1 and TRBJ2-7; 10 bases fit TRBD1. Trimming took 2 bases from V and 6 from J; bases not matched to a gene: 8. This CDR3 comprises 15 residues. Germline V lookup: CDR1 SGHRS, CDR2 YFSETQ. The CDR3 nucleotides read TGCGCCAGCAGCTTACCCCGGGACAGGGGTTCCGAGCAGTACTTC. Amino acid sequence: CASSLPRDRGSEQYF.

In this sample, this clonotype turned up a few times. The rearrangement joins TRBV6-2 or TRBV6-3 to TRBJ1-2, with D possibly TRBD1 on 5 matching bases. Trimming took 2 bases from V and 6 from J, leaving 13 bases between them. CDR3 length: 14 amino acids. Per germline, CDR1 MNHEY and CDR2 SVGEGT. The CDR3 region is CASSYQGLIDGYTF. In nucleotides, the CDR3 is TGTGCCAGCAGTTACCAGGGTCTCATCGATGGCTACACCTTC.

The sample holds a few counts of this clonotype. The chain links TRBV7-2 to TRBJ1-1; D gene ambiguous. This CDR3 spans 14 amino acids. In germline, CDR1 is SGHTA, CDR2 FQGNSA. V gave up 5 bases and J gave up 5 bases, with 15 bases separating them. The CDR3 protein is CASSRREGGTEAFF. The CDR3 DNA reads TGTGCCAGCAGCCGGCGGGAGGGAGGAACTGAAGCTTTCTTT.